These T cell receptor beta chains were read from a single sample in a study of cytomegalovirus exposure and HLA in healthy donors. The repertoire was sequenced with immunoSEQ multiplex PCR; TCRdb's copy has only in-frame clones and lacks some. The repertoire holds 75,000 to 90,000 clones, with 85% as singletons. Specimen: PBMCs. The receptor set was obtained from a middle-aged man in good health and CMV-seropositive. Each CDR3 is given with its conserved first and last residue. The D gene is left open where the match is weak. Not all rows give a size; the values are once, few, many and, for expanded clones, a class.

- TRBJ1-5 TRBV6-6 - CASSRTEGSPQHF TGTGCCAGCAGTCGGACAGAAGGGTCGCCCCAGCATTTT
TRBD1 TRBJ1-5 TRBV18 - CASSPWDRRTSNQPQHF TGTGCCAGCTCACCGTGGGACAGGAGAACTAGCAATCAGCCCCAGCATTTT
TRBD1 TRBJ1-2 TRBV15 - CATSGQGYGYGYTF TGTGCCACCAGCGGACAGGGGTACGGCTATGGCTACACCTTC
- TRBJ2-3 TRBV11-2 - CASSRKLQNTDTQYF TGTGCCAGCAGCCGCAAACTTCAAAACACAGATACGCAGTATTTT
TRBD1 TRBJ2-5 TRBV7-8 - CASSLAPYRGQIQETQYF TGTGCCAGCAGCTTAGCCCCCTACAGGGGGCAAATCCAAGAGACCCAGTACTTC
- TRBJ1-1 TRBV5-5 - CASSQVTANTEAFF TGTGCCAGCAGCCAAGTCACAGCGAACACTGAAGCTTTCTTT
- TRBJ2-2 TRBV18 once CASSPGVARGPGELFF TGTGCCAGCTCACCAGGAGTAGCCAGGGGTCCCGGGGAGCTGTTTTTT
- TRBJ2-5 TRBV29-1 - CSAEDEGETQYF TGCAGCGCCGAGGACGAGGGAGAGACCCAGTACTTC
TRBD1 TRBJ1-4 TRBV28 - CASSGDGTGNEKLFF TGTGCCAGCAGCGGCGACGGGACAGGGAATGAAAAACTGTTTTTT
- TRBJ2-7 TRBV5-4 - CASSEGAGGISYEQYF TGTGCCAGCAGCGAGGGGGCGGGAGGTATCTCCTACGAGCAGTACTTC
TRBD1 TRBJ2-3 TRBV6-4 - CARSRQGATDTQYF TGTGCCAGATCCCGACAGGGGGCCACAGATACGCAGTATTTT
TRBD1 TRBJ1-2 TRBV18 - CASSLGTDGYTF TGTGCCAGCTCACTGGGGACAGATGGCTACACCTTC
TRBD1 TRBJ2-2 TRBV11-2 - CASSPWDRVTGELFF TGTGCCAGCAGCCCGTGGGACAGGGTCACCGGGGAGCTGTTTTTT
TRBD2 TRBJ2-5 TRBV5-1 - CASRRGLAGKETQYF TGCGCCAGCAGAAGGGGACTAGCGGGGAAAGAGACCCAGTACTTC
- TRBJ1-2 TRBV7-9 - CASSLAVTPRDGYTF TGTGCCAGCAGCTTAGCGGTCACGCCGAGGGATGGCTACACCTTC
TRBD1 TRBJ1-6 TRBV6-5 - CASSYQTGPGPLHF TGTGCCAGCAGTTATCAGACAGGGCCGGGGCCCCTCCACTTT
TRBD2 TRBJ2-2 TRBV15 - CATSIPGLAVNTGELFF TGTGCCACCAGCATCCCCGGACTAGCGGTTAACACCGGGGAGCTGTTTTTT
- TRBJ1-5 TRBV28 - CASSPTQGNQPQHF TGTGCCAGCAGTCCAACCCAGGGGAATCAGCCCCAGCATTTT
TRBD1 TRBJ1-5 TRBV28 - CASSSGDRVNQPQHF TGTGCCAGCAGTTCAGGGGACAGGGTCAATCAGCCCCAGCATTTT
- TRBJ1-4 TRBV18 - CASSPAGLTNEKLFF TGTGCCAGCTCACCAGCAGGGTTAACTAATGAAAAACTGTTTTTT
- TRBJ2-7 TRBV19 - CASSILATSEQYF TGTGCCAGTAGTATTCTAGCGACGTCGGAGCAGTACTTC
TRBD1 TRBJ2-5 TRBV9 once CASSPDLTGGRETQYF TGTGCCAGCAGCCCGGACCTAACAGGGGGCAGAGAGACCCAGTACTTC
TRBD2 TRBJ2-3 TRBV7-3 - CASSQRGSSGRRGPDTQYF TGTGCCAGCAGTCAAAGGGGGTCTAGCGGGAGGAGGGGCCCAGATACGCAGTATTTT
TRBD2 TRBJ2-1 TRBV28 - CASSRLAGTKMNEQFF TGTGCCAGCAGTCGGTTAGCGGGAACGAAGATGAATGAGCAGTTCTTC
TRBD1 TRBJ2-1 TRBV19 - CASNQGAGEQFF TGTGCCAGTAACCAGGGGGCAGGTGAGCAGTTCTTC
- TRBJ1-5 TRBV7-2 - CASSPQGNQPQHF TGTGCCAGCAGCCCGCAGGGGAATCAGCCCCAGCATTTT